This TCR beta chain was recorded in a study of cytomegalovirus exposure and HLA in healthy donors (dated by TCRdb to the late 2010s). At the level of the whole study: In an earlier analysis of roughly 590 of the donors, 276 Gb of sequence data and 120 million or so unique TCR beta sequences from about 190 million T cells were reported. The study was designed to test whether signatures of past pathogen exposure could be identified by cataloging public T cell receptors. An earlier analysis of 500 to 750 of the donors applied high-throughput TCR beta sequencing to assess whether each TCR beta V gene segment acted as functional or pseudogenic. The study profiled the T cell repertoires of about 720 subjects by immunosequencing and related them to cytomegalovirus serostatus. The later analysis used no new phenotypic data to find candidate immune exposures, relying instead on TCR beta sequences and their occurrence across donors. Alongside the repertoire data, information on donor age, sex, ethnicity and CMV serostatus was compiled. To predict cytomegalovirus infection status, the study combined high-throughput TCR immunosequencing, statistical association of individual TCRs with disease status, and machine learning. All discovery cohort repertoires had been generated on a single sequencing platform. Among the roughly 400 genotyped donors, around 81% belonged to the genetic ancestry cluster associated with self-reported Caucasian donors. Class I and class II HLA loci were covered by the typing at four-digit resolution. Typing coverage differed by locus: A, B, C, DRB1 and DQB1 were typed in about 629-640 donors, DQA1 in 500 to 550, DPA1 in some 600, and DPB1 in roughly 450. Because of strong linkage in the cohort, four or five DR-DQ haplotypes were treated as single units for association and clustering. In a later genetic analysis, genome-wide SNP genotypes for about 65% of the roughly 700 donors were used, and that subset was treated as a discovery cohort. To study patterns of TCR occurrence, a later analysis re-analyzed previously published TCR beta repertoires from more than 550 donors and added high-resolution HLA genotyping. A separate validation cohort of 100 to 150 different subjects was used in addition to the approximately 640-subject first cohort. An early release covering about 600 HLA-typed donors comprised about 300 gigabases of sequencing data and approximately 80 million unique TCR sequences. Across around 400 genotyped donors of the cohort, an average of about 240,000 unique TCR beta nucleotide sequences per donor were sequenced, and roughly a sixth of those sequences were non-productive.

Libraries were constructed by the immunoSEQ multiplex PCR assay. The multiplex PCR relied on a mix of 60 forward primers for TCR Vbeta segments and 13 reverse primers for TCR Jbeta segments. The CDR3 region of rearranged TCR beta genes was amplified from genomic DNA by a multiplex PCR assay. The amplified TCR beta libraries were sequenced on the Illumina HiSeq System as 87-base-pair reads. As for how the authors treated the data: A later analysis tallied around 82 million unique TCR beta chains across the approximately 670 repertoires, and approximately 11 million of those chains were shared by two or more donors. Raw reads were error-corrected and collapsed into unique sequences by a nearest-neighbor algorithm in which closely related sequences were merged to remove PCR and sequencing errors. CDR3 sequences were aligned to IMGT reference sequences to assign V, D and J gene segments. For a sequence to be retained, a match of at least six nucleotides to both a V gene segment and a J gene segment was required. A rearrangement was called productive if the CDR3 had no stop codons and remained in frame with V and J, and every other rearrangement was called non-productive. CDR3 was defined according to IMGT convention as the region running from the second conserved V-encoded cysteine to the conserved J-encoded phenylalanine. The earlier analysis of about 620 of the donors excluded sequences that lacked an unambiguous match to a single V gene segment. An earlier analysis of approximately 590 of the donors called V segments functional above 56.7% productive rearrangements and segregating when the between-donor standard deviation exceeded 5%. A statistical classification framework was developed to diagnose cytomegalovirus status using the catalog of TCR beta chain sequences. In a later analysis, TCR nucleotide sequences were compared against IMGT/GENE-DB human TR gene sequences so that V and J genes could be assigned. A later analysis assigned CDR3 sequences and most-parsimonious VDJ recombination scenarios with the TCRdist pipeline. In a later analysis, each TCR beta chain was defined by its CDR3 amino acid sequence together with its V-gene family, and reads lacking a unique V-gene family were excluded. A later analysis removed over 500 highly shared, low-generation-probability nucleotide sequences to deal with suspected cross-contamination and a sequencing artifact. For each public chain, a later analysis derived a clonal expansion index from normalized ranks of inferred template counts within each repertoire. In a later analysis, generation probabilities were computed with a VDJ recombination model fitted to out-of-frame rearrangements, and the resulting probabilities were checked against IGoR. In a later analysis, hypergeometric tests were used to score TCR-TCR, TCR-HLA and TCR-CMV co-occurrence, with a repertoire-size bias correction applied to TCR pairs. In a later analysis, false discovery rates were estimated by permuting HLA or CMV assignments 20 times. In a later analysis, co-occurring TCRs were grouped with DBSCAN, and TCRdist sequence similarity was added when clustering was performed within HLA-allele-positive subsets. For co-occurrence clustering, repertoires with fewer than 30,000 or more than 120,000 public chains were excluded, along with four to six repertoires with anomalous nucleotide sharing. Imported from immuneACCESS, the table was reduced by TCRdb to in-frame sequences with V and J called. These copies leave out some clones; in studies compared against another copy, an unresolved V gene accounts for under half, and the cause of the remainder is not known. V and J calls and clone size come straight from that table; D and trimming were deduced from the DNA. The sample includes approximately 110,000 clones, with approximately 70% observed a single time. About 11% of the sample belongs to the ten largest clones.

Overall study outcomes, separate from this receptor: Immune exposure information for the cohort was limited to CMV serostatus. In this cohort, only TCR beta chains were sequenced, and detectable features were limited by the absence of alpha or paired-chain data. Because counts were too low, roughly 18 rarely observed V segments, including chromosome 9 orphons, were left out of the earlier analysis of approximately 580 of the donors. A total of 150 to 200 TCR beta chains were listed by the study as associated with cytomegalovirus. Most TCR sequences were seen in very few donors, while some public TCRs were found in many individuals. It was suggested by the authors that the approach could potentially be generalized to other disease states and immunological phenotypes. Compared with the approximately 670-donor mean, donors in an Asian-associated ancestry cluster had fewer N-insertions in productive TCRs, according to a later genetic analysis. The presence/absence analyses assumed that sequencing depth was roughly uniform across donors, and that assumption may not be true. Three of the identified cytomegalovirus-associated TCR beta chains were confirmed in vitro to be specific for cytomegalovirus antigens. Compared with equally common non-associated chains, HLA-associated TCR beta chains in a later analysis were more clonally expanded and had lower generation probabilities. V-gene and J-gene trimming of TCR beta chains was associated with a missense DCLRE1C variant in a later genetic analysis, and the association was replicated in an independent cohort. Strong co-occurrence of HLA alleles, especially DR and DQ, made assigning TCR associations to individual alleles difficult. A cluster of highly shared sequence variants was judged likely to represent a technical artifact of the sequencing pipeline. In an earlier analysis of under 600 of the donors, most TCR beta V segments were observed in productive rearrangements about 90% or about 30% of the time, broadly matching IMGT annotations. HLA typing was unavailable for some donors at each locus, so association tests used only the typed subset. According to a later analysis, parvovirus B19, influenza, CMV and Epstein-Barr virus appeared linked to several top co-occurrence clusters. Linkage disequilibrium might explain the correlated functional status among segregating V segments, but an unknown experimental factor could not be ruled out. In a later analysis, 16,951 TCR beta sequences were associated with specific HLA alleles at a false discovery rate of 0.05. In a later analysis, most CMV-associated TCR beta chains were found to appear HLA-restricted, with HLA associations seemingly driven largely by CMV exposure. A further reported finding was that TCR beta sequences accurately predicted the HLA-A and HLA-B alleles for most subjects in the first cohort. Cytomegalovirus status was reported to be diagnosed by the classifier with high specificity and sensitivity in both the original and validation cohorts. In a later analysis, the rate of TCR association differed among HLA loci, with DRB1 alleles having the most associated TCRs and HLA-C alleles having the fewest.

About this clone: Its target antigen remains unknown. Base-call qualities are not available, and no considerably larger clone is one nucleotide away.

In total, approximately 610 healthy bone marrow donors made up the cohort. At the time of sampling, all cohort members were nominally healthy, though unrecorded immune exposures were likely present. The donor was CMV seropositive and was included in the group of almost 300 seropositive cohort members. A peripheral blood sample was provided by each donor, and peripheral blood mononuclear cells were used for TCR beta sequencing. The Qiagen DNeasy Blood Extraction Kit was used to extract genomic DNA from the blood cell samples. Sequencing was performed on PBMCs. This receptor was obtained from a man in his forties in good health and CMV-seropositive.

The CDR3 in this case is CSVEDPFRGSTGELFF. At the DNA level, the sequence is TGCAGCGTTGAAGATCCCTTCCGGGGTAGCACCGGGGAGCTGTTTTTT. The chain was built from TRBV29-1 and TRBJ2-2; the best D guess is TRBD2, with 5 bases matching. The V end loses 0 bases and the J end loses 4 bases, and a stretch of 15 bases separates them. Via the germline V gene, CDR1 is SQVTM and CDR2 ANQGSEA. Inclusive of the bounding cysteine and phenylalanine, the CDR3 is 16 residues long. The CDR3 DNA has 48 bases and is translated from base 1.